This T cell receptor (beta chain) was captured in a study of shared clonotypes between healthy human individuals. Trimming took off 5 bases at V and 6 bases at J, with 17 bases between the two ends. The CDR3 is 15 amino acids. Germline CDR1 reads KGHSH; CDR2 reads LQKENI. Produced via immunoSEQ multiplex PCR; TCRdb's table is partial and in-frame only. The repertoire consists of some 680,000 clones, with about three quarters occurring once and the leading ten covering under 2%. This clone was found many times. The material sequenced was memory CD4+ T cells sorted from blood. As for subset: CD45RA-negative fraction. This chain uses TRBV18 with TRBJ2-1; D might be TRBD1 or TRBD2, each matching 5 bases. This TCR came from a woman aged 30 to 39 in good health. In DNA form, the CDR3 reads TGTGCCAGCTCATCGACGGGGATGCAGGGCAATGAGCAGTTCTTC. This gives the protein CASSSTGMQGNEQFF. Supplemented by reference TRBV18 and TRBJ2-1, the full variable domain reads NAGVMQNPRHLVRRRGQEARLRCSPMKGHSHVYWYRQLPEEGLKFMVYLQKENIIDESGMPKERFSAEFPKEGPSILRIQQVVRGDSAAYFCASSSTGMQGNEQFFGPGTRLTVL.